This T cell receptor (beta chain) was observed in a study of T-cell reconstitution after alpha-beta-depleted transplantation in children. Per germline, CDR1 SQVTM and CDR2 ANQGSEA. This CDR3 has 13 residues. The trim removed 7 bases at V and 2 bases at J, leaving 7 bases unmatched. This sample's TCRbeta library carried unique molecular identifier barcodes. TCRdb itself ran the PCR reads through MiXCR, one entry per CDR3 protein. The repertoire consists of more than 200,000 distinct CDR3 sequences, with under 30% occurring once and the leading ten covering less than 3.5%. The source material was PBMCs, sampled before TCRalphabeta/CD19-depleted stem cell transplant. The chain is built from TRBV29-1 and TRBJ2-7; 8 positions match TRBD2. The source of this sequence is a girl aged 2-15 years with Fanconi anemia, due to receive a stem cell transplant. CDR3 residues: CSDQAGEPYEQYF. The CDR3 DNA is TGCAGCGACCAAGCGGGAGAACCCTACGAGCAGTACTTC.